Listed below are T cell receptor beta chains from one sample, sequenced in a study of CD8+ T cells in alopecia areata. The repertoire was sequenced with immunoSEQ multiplex PCR; TCRdb's copy has only in-frame clones and lacks some. The sample carries nearly 95,000 clones, about three quarters recorded once. Material: CD8+ T cells sorted from blood, obtained around week 44, from a patient treated with tofacitinib. Receptor source: a human donor with alopecia areata. Both conserved end residues are part of each CDR3. The order of the fields is clone size, J gene, D gene, V gene, CDR3 DNA, CDR3 protein. A D gene is named only where the DNA matches it firmly. Only some rows state a clone size, as once, few, many or a class for expanded clones.

>few|TRBJ1-2|NA|TRBV4-3
TGCGCCAGCAGCCAAGATATTACAGGGCCCTATGGCTACACCTTC
CASSQDITGPYGYTF
>NA|TRBJ2-1|TRBD2|TRBV5-6
TGTGCCAGCAGCTTGGCCACTAGCGGGGACCTTAAGCAGTTCTTC
CASSLATSGDLKQFF
>NA|TRBJ2-7|NA|TRBV7-2
TGTGCCAGCAGCTTCCGAGGCTACGAGCAGTACTTC
CASSFRGYEQYF
>NA|TRBJ1-1|NA|TRBV7-2
TGTGCCAGCAGCAGACGTACCCAGGGAACCTCCACGGCTTTCTTT
CASSRRTQGTSTAFF
>few|TRBJ2-3|NA|TRBV14
TGTGCCAGCAGCCAAGGAGGTGGACACACGCAGTATTTT
CASSQGGGHTQYF
>NA|TRBJ1-2|NA|TRBV27
TGTGCCAGCAGTCCCTGGGAAGGGACGGACTATGGCTACACCTTC
CASSPWEGTDYGYTF
>NA|TRBJ2-7|NA|TRBV6-5
TGTGCCAGCAGTTACGGGGTCGGGGACGAGCAGTACTTC
CASSYGVGDEQYF
>once|TRBJ2-5|NA|TRBV6-5
TGTGCCAGCAGTTACGGGCGGACCCAGTACTTC
CASSYGRTQYF
>NA|TRBJ1-1|TRBD1|TRBV4-3
TGCGCCAGCAGCCAGACAGGGAACGCTGAAGCTTTCTTT
CASSQTGNAEAFF
>NA|TRBJ1-5|TRBD1|TRBV7-8
TGTGCCAGCAGCTTAGCGGGGGTACAGGGGGCAGATCAGCCCCAGCATTTT
CASSLAGVQGADQPQHF
>few|TRBJ2-1|TRBD2|TRBV29-1
TGCAGCGCTAGCGGGGGGGCCTTGGGCAATGAGCAGTTCTTC
CSASGGALGNEQFF
>NA|TRBJ2-1|TRBD2|TRBV13
TGTGCCAGCAGCTTCGGGACTAGCCAGGGTGAGCAGTTCTTC
CASSFGTSQGEQFF
>NA|TRBJ1-2|TRBD1|TRBV29-1
TGCAGCGTTGAAGATACGGACAGGGACTATGGCTACACCTTC
CSVEDTDRDYGYTF
>NA|TRBJ1-1|TRBD1|TRBV5-1
TGCGCCAGCAGCGGATGGACAGGGGAAGGTGGCACTGAAGCTTTCTTT
CASSGWTGEGGTEAFF
>once|TRBJ2-5|NA|TRBV6-6
TGTGCCAGCAGTTACTCGGGAGCGCAAGAGACCCAGTACTTC
CASSYSGAQETQYF
>NA|TRBJ2-1|TRBD2|TRBV27
TGTGCCAGCAGTCCCCAACTAGCGGGGATAAATGAGCAGTTCTTC
CASSPQLAGINEQFF
>once|TRBJ1-2|NA|TRBV29-1
TGCAGCGTTGATGATATGGGTCCTCTTTATGGCTACACCTTC
CSVDDMGPLYGYTF
>NA|TRBJ2-3|NA|TRBV19
TGTGCCAGTAGTATAGATCCGGCAGATACGCAGTATTTT
CASSIDPADTQYF
>NA|TRBJ1-1|NA|TRBV20-1
TGCAGTGCTTTTTACTCTGAAGCTTTCTTT
CSAFYSEAFF
>NA|TRBJ2-7|NA|TRBV7-2
TGTGCCAGCAGCTTTGGAGGATCCTACGAGCAGTACTTC
CASSFGGSYEQYF
>few|TRBJ2-7|TRBD1|TRBV11-2
TGTGCCAGCAGGACAGGGACCACCTACGAGCAGTACTTC
CASRTGTTYEQYF
>NA|TRBJ2-1|TRBD1|TRBV10-3
TGTGCCATCAGTGATGACAGGGGCAATGAGCAGTTCTTC
CAISDDRGNEQFF
>few|TRBJ2-7|TRBD2|TRBV7-2
TGTGCCAGCAGCCGAGGGGCGGGGGAGGTCTACGAGCAGTACTTC
CASSRGAGEVYEQYF
>few|TRBJ2-4|NA|TRBV7-9
TGTGCCAGCAGCGGGGGAATAGCCAAAAACATTCAGTACTTC
CASSGGIAKNIQYF